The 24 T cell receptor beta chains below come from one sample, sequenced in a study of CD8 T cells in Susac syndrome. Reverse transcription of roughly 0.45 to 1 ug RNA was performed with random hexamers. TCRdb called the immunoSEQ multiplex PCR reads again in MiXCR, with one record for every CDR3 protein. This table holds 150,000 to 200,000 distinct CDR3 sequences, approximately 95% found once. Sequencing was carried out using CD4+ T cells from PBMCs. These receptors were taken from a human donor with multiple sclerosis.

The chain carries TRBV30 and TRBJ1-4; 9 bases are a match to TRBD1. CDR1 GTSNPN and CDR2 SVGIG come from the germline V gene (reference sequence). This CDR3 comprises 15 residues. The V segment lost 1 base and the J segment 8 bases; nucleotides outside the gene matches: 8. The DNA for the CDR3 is TGTGCCTGGAGTGCTCGTAGGGGGACAGGGGAAAAACTGTTTTTT. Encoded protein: CAWSARRGTGEKLFF.

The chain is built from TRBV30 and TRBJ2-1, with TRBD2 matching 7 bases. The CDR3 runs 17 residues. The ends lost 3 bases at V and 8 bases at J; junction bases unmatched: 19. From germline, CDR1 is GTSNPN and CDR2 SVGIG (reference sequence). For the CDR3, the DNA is TGTGCCTGGAGCCCTTGGGGCAGCGGGGCCTCCTGGGATGAGCAGTTCTTC. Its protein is CAWSPWGSGASWDEQFF.

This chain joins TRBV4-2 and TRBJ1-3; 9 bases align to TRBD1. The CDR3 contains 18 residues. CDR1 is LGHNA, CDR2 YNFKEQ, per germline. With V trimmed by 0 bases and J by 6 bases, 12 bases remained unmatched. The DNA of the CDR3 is TGTGCCAGCAGCCAAGAAAGTTTTCCGGGACAGGGTCTAAACACCATATATTTT. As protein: CASSQESFPGQGLNTIYF.

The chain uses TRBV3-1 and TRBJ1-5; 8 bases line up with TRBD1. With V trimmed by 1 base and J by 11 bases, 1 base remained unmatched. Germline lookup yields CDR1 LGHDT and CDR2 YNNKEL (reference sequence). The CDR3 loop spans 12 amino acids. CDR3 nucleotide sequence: TGTGCCAGCAGCCAAGGACAGGGGACCCAGCATTTT. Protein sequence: CASSQGQGTQHF.

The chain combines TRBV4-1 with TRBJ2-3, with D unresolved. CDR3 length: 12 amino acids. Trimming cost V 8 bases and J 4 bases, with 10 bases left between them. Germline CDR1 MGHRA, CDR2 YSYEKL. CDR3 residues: CASGRPADTQYF. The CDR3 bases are TGCGCCAGCGGCCGCCCGGCAGATACGCAGTATTTT.

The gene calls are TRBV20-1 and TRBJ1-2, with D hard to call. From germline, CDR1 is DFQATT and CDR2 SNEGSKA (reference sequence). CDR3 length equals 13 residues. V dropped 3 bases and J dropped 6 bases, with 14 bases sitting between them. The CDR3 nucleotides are TGCAGTGCTAGTAGGAGGCAGGTTAATGGCTACACCTTC. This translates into CSASRRQVNGYTF.

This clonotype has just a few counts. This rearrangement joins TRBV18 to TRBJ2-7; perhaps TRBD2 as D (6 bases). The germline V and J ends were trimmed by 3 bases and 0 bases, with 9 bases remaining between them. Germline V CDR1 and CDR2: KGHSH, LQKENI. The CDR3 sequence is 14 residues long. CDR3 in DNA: TGTGCCAGCTCACCGGAGGGAACCTCCTACGAGCAGTACTTC. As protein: CASSPEGTSYEQYF.

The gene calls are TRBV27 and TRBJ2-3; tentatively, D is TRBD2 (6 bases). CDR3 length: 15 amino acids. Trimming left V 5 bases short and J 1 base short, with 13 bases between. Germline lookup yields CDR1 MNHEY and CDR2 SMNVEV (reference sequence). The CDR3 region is CASSPRGRGTDTQYF. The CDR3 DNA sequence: TGTGCCAGCAGTCCTCGGGGGAGAGGCACAGATACGCAGTATTTT.

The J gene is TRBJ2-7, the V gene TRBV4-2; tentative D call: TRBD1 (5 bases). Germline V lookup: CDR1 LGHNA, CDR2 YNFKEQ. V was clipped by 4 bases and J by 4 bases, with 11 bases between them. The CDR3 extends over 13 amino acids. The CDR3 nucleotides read TGTGCCAGCAGCCGTTCCAAGGGGTACGAGCAGTACTTC. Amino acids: CASSRSKGYEQYF.

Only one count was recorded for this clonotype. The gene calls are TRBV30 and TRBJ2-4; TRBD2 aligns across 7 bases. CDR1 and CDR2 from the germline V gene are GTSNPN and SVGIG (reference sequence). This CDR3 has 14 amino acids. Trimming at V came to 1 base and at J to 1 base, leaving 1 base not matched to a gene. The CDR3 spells CAWSDGGAKNIQYF. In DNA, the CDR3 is TGTGCCTGGAGTGACGGGGGGGCCAAAAACATTCAGTACTTC.

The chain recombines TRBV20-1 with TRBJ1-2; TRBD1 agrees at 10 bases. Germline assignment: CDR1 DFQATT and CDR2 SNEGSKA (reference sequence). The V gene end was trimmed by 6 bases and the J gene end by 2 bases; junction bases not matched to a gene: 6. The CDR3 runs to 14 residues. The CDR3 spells CSAGTGASNYGYTF. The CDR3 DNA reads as TGCAGTGCCGGGACAGGGGCATCGAACTATGGCTACACCTTC.

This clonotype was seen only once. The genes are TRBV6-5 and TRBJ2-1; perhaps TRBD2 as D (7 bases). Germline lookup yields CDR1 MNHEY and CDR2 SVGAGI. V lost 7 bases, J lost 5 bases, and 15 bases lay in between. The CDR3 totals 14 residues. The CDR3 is CASNPGGLHNEQFF. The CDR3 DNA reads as TGTGCCAGCAATCCCGGGGGGCTTCACAATGAGCAGTTCTTC.

The chain's CDR3 is CASSEARGGELFF. CDR3 nucleotide sequence: TGTGCCAGCAGTGAAGCGAGGGGCGGGGAGCTGTTTTTT. V is TRBV2 and J is TRBJ2-2; either TRBD1 or TRBD2 may fit D (5 bases each). This CDR3 region has 13 residues. From germline, CDR1 is SNHLY and CDR2 FYNNEI. Trimming removed 0 bases from V and 7 bases from J, with 6 bases in between.

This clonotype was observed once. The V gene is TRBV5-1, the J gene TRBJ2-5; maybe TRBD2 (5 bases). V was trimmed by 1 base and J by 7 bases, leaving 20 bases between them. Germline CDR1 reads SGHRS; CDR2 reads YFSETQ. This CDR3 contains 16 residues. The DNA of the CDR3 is TGCGCCAGCAGCTTGACACTAGGTTTGGGCGTTGGGACCCAGTACTTC. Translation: CASSLTLGLGVGTQYF.

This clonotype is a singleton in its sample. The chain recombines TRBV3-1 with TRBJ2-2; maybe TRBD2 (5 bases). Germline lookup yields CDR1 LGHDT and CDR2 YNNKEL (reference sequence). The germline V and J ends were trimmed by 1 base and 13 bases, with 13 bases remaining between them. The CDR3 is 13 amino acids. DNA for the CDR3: TGTGCCAGCAGCCAAGGTGGTCGGAGGTGGCTGTTTTTT. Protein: CASSQGGRRWLFF.

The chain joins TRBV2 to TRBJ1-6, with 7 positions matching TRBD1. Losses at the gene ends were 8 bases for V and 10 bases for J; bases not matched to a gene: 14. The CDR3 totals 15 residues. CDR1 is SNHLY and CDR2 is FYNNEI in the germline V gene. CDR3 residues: CASRDSSTLGSPLHF. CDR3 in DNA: TGTGCCAGCCGGGACAGTTCCACCTTAGGCTCACCCCTCCACTTT.

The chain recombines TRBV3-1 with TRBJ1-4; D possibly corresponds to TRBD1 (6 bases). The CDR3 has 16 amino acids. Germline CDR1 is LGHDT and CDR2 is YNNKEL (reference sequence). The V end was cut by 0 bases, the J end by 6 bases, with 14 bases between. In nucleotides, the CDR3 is TGTGCCAGCAGCCAAGACCGGCGAGGGGGGGATGAAAAACTGTTTTTT. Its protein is CASSQDRRGGDEKLFF.

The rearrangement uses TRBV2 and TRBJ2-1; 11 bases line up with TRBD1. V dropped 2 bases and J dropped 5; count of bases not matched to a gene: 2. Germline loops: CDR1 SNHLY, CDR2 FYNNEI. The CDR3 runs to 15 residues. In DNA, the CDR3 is TGTGCCAGCAGTGAACGGGACAGGGGGAACAATGAGCAGTTCTTC. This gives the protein CASSERDRGNNEQFF.

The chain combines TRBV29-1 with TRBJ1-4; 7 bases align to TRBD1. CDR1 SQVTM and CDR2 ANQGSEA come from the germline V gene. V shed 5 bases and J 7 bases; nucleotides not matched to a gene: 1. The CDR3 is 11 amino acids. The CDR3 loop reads CSVYRGEKLFF. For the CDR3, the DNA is TGCAGCGTTTACAGGGGTGAAAAACTGTTTTTT.

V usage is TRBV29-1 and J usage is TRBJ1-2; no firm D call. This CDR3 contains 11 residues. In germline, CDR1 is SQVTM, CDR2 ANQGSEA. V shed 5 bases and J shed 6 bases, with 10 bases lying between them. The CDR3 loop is CSVWEGHGYTF. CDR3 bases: TGCAGCGTTTGGGAGGGCCATGGCTACACCTTC.

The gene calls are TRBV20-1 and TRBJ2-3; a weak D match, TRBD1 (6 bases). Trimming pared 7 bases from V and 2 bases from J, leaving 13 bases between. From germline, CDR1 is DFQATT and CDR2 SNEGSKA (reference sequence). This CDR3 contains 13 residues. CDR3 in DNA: TGCAGTGGCTGGGACACCTTCACAGATACGCAGTATTTT. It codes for CSGWDTFTDTQYF.

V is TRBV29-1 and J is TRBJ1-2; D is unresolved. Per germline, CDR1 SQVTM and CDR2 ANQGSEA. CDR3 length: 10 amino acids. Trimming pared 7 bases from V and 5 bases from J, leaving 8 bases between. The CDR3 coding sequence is TGCAGCGCCGCCTCTTATGGCTACACCTTC. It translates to CSAASYGYTF.

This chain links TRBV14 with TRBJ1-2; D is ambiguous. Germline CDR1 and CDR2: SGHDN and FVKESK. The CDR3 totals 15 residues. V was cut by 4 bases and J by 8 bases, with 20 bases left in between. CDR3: CASSPGVVKLRGYTF. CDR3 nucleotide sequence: TGTGCCAGCAGCCCGGGAGTTGTGAAGTTGAGGGGCTACACCTTC.

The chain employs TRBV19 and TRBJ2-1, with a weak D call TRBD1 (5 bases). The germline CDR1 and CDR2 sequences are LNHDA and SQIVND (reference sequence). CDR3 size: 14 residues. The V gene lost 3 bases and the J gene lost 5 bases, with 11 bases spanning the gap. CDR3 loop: CASSIRVQDNEQFF. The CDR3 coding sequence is TGTGCCAGTAGTATCAGGGTTCAGGACAATGAGCAGTTCTTC.